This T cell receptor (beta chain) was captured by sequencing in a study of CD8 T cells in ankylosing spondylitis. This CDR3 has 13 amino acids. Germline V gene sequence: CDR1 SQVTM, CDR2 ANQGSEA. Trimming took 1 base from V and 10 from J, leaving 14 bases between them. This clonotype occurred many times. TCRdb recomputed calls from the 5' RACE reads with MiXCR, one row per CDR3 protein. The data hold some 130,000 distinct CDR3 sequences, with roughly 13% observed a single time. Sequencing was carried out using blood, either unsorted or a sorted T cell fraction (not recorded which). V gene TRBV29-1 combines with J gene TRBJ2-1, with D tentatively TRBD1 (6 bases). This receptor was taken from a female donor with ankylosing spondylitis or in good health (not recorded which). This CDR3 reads CSVEGRGGWEQFF. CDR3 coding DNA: TGCAGCGTTGAAGGTAGAGGGGGATGGGAGCAGTTCTTC.